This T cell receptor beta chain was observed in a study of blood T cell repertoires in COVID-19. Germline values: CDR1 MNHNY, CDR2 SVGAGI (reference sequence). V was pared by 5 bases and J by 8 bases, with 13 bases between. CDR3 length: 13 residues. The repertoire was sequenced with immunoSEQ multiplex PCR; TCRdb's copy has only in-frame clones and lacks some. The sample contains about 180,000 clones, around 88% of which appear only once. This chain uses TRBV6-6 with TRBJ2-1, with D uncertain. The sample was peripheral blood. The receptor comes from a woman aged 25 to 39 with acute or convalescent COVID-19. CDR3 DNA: TGTGCCAGCAGTCTTGTGACTTTGTATGAGCAGTTCTTC. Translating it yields CASSLVTLYEQFF.